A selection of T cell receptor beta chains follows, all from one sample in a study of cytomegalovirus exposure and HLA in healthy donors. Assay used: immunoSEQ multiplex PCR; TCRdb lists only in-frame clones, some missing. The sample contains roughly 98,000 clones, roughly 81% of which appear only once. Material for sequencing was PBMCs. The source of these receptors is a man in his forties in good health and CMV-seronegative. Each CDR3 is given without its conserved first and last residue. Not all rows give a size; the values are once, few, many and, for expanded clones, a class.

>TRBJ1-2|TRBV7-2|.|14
ASSPQTAEALYGYT
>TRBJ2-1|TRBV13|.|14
ASSREGGPDYNEQF
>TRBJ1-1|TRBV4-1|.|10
ASSQGQGEAF
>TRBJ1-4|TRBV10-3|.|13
AITQTPGLSEKLF
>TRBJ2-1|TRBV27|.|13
ASSFGGSPYNEQF
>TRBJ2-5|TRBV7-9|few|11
ASSLVAVETQY
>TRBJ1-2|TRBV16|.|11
ASSRDSRYGYT
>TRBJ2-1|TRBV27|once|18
ASSLPPGTSGGAVHNEQF
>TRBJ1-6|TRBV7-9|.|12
ASSRGTGTSPLH
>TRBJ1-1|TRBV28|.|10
ASKQGGTEAF
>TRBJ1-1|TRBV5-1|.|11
ASRDRGETEAF
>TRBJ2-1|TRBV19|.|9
ATSGTNEQF
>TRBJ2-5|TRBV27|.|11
ASRTSGDGTQY
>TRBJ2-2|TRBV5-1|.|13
ASSLALANTGELF
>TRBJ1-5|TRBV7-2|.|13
ASSLKGNGNQPQH
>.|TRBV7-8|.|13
ASSQMEAGPNEQY
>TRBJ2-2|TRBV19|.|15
ASSAFLRGGVIGELF
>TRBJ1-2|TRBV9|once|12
ANSGTGQNYGYT
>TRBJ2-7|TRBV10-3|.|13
AISGGTGITYEQY
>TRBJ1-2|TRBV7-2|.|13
ASSLAGQDYWSYT
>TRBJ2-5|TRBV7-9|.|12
ASSLDVAVETQY
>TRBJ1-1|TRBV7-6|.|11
ASSLYSNTEAF
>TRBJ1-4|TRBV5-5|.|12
ASSLGTENEKLF
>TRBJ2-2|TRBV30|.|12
AWRGDRDTGELF
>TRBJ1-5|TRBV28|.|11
ATQGARGQPQH
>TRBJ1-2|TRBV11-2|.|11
ASSPTGNYGYT
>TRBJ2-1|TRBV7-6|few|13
ASSLWLAAYNEQF
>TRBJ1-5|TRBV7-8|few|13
ASSRDRLSNQPQH
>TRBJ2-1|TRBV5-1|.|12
ASSTDTYYNEQF
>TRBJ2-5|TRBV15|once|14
ATSRPLAGGQETQY
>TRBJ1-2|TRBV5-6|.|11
ASSLAAGYGYT
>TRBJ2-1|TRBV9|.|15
ASSPPWRGSSYNEQF
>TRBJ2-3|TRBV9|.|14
ASTQSGGGGTDTQY
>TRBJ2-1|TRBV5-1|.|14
ASSGKDGIFYNEQF
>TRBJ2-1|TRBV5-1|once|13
ASSRSGGDYNEQF
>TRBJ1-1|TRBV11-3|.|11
ASSFGGNTEAF
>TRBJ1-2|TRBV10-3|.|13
AISESSGYNHGYT
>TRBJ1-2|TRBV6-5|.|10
ASSSDTYGYT
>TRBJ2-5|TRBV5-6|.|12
ASSIQGSWETQY
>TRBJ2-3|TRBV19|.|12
ASSNGGLRDTQY
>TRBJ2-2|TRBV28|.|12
ASSFTGNTGELF
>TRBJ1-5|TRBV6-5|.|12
ASRKGTESLPQH
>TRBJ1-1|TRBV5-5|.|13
ASSWEGGMNTEAF
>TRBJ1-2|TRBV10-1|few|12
ASSESVRSYGYT
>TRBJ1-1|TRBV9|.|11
ASTKQELTEAF
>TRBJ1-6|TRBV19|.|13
ASSFRGSYNSPLH
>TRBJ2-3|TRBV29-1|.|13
SVVRTSGSTDTQY
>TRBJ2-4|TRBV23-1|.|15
ASSHPATGGNKNIQY
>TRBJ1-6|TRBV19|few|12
ASSIATRNSPLH
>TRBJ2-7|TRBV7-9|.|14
ASSSHGQPAGYEQY
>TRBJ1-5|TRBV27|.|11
ASSFSRVQPQH
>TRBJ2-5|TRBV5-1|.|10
ASSEVFETQY